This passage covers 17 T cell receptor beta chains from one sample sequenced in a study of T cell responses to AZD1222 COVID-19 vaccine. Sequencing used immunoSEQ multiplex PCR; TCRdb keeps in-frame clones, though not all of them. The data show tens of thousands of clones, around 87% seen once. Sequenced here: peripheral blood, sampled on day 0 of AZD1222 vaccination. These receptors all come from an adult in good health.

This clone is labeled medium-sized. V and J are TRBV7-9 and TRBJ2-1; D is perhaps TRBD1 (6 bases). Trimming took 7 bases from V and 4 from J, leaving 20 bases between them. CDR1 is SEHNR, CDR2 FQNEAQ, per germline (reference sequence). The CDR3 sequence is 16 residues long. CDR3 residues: CASTSTAGEGYNEQFF. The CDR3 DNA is TGTGCCAGCACCTCGACGGCAGGGGAAGGTTACAATGAGCAGTTCTTC. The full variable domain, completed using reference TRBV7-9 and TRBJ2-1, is DTGVSQNPRHKITKRGQNVTFRCDPISEHNRLYWYRQTLGQGPEFLTYFQNEAQLEKSRLLSDRFSAERPKGSFSTLEIQRTEQGDSAMYLCASTSTAGEGYNEQFFGPGTRLTVL.

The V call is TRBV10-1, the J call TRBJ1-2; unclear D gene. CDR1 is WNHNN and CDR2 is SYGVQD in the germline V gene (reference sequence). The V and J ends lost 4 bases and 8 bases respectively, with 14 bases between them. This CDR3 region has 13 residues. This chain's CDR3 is CASSVDTTGGYTF. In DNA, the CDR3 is TGCGCCAGCAGTGTCGACACCACCGGGGGCTACACCTTC.

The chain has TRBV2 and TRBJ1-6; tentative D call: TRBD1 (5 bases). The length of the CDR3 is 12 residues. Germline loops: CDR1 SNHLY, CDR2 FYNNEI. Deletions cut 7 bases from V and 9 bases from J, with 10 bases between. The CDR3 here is CASTQGASPLHF. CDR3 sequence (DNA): TGTGCCAGCACCCAGGGAGCTTCACCCCTCCACTTT.

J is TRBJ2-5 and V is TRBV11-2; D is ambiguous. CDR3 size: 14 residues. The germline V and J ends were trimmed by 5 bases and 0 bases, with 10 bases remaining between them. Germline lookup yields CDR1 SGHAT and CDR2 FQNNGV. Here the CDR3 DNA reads TGTGCCAGCAGCCCCCGATGGAACCAAGAGACCCAGTACTTC. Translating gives CASSPRWNQETQYF.

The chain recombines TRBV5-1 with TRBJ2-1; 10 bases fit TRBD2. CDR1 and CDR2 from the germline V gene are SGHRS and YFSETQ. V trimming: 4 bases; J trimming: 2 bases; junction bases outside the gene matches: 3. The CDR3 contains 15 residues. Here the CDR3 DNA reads TGCGCCAGCAGCCAAGGACTAGCGGCCTACAATGAGCAGTTCTTC. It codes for CASSQGLAAYNEQFF.

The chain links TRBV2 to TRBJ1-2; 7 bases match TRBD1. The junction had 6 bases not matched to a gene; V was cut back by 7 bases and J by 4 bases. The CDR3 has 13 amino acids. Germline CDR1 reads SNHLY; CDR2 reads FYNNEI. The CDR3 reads CASIQQGSYGYTF. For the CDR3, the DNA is TGTGCCAGCATCCAACAGGGGAGCTATGGCTACACCTTC.

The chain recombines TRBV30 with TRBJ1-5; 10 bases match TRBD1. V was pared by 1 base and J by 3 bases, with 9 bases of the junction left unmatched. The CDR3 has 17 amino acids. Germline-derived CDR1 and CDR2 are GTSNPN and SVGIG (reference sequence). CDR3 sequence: CAWSGAKGTGVNQPQHF. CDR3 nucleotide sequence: TGTGCCTGGAGTGGGGCAAAAGGGACAGGGGTCAATCAGCCCCAGCATTTT.

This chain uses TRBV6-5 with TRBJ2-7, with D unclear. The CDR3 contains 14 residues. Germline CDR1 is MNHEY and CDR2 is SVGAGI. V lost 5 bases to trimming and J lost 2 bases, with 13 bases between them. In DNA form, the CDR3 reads TGTGCCAGCAGTATAGATAGGGCGCCCTACGAGCAGTACTTC. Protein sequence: CASSIDRAPYEQYF.

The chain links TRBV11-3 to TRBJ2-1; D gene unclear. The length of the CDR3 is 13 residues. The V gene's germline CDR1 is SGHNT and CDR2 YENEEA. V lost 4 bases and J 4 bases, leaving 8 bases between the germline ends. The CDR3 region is CASSSAPYNEQFF. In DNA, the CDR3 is TGTGCCAGCAGCTCCGCACCATACAATGAGCAGTTCTTC.

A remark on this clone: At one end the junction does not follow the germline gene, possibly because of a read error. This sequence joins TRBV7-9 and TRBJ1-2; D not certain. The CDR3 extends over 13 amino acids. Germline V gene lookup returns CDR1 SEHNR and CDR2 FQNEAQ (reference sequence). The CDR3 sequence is CASSLAWDHGYTF. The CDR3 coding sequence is TGTGCCAGCAGCCTAGCTTGGGATCATGGCTACACCTTC.

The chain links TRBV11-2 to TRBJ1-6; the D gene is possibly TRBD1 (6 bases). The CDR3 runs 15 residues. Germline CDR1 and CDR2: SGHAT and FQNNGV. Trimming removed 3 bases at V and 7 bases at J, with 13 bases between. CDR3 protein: CASSFQGISNSPLHF. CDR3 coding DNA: TGTGCCAGCAGCTTTCAGGGGATAAGCAATTCACCCCTCCACTTT.

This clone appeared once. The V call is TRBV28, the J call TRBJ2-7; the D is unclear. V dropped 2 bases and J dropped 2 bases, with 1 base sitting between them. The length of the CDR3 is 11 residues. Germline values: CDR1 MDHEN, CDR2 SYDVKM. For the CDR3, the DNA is TGTGCCAGCAGTTTAACCTACGAGCAGTACTTC. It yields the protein CASSLTYEQYF.

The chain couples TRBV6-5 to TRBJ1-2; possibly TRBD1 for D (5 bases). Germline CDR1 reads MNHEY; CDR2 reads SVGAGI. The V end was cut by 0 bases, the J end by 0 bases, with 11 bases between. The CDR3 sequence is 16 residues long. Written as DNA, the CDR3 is TGTGCCAGCAGTTACTCCCGGGGCGCCACTAACTATGGCTACACCTTC. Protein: CASSYSRGATNYGYTF.

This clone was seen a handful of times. This chain's CDR3 is CASSYSGEKLFF. The CDR3 DNA follows: TGTGCCAGCAGTTACTCGGGGGAAAAACTGTTTTTT. The chain uses TRBV6-5 and TRBJ1-4, with D unclear. Trimming removed 0 bases at V and 8 bases at J, with 4 bases between. CDR1 is MNHEY, CDR2 SVGAGI, per germline. The CDR3 covers 12 residues.

In nucleotides, the CDR3 is TGTGCCTGGACCAAGAGCTCCTACGAGCAGTACTTC. Translating gives CAWTKSSYEQYF. V is TRBV30 and J is TRBJ2-7; no firm D call. CDR3 size: 12 residues. Per the germline V gene, CDR1 is GTSNPN and CDR2 is SVGIG (reference sequence). V shed 4 bases and J shed 0 bases, with 7 bases lying between them.

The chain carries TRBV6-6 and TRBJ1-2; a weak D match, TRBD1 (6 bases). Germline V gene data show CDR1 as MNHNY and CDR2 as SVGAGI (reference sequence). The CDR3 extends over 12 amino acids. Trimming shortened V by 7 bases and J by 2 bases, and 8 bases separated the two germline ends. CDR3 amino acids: CASNTGNYGYTF. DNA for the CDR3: TGTGCCAGCAATACAGGGAACTATGGCTACACCTTC.

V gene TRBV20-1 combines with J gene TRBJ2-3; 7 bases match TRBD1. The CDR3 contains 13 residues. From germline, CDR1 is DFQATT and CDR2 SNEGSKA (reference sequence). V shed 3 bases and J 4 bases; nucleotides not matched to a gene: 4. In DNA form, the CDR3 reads TGCAGTGCTAGTCCAACAGGGGCAGATACGCAGTATTTT. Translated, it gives CSASPTGADTQYF.